This T cell receptor (beta chain) was captured in a study of OX40 agonist ivuxolimab in advanced cancers. For the study at large: Those treated in dose escalation had hepatocellular carcinoma, melanoma, renal cell cancer or head and neck cancer.

The CDR3 runs 14 residues. Deletions cut 5 bases from V and 2 bases from J, with 10 bases between. CDR1 is SGHAT, CDR2 FQNNGV, per germline. Exclusion of a patient followed from autoimmune disease history or systemic immunosuppression. Blood draws occurred at baseline, cycle 4 day 1, and cycle 7 day 1. Repertoires were generated with immunoSEQ multiplex PCR, while TCRdb's copy carries only in-frame clones and drops some. Here the sample spans some 28,000 clones, roughly three quarters being singletons. This sequence was found in an adult with an advanced solid tumor such as melanoma, head and neck, liver or kidney cancer. This chain connects TRBV11-2 to TRBJ2-1; D is possibly TRBD1 (6 bases). Sequences were derived from CD4+ or CD8+ T cells sorted from blood, sampled in a trial of the OX40 agonist ivuxolimab. The CDR3 region is CASSPRQAYNEQFF. In DNA form, the CDR3 reads TGTGCCAGCAGCCCTCGACAGGCCTACAATGAGCAGTTCTTC. Variable domain in full (rest from reference TRBV11-2 and TRBJ2-1): EAGVAQSPRYKIIEKRQSVAFWCNPISGHATLYWYQQILGQGPKLLIQFQNNGVVDDSQLPKDRFSAERLKGVDSTLKIQPAKLEDSAVYLCASSPRQAYNEQFFGPGTRLTVL.